This is a list of T cell receptor beta chains from one sample in a study of vaccination effects on CD4 cells after COVID-19. Sequencing used immunoSEQ multiplex PCR; TCRdb keeps in-frame clones, though not all of them. Among roughly 20,000 clones listed, approximately 70% were seen once. Antigens for these TCRs are unknown. The sequences come from CD4+ T cells from PBMCs cultured with HCoV-NL63 spike peptides, collected before COVID-19 vaccination. These receptors were obtained from a human donor who received a COVID-19 vaccine. The CDR3 runs from the conserved cysteine through the conserved F or W. The D gene is left open where the match is weak. Clone size is stated in some rows and not others, as once, few, many or a class when expanded.

CDR3 protein: CSASPGQETQYF
CDR3 DNA: TGCAGTGCTAGTCCGGGACAAGAGACCCAGTACTTC
V gene: TRBV20-1
D gene: NA
clone size: NA
CDR3 length: 12
J gene: TRBJ2-5

CDR3 protein: CASSVNWATRGNTIYF
CDR3 DNA: TGTGCCAGCAGTGTAAATTGGGCCACCCGAGGAAACACCATATATTTT
V gene: TRBV25-1
D gene: NA
clone size: medium-sized
CDR3 length: 16
J gene: TRBJ1-3

CDR3 protein: CASNTIAGGPRGEQYF
CDR3 DNA: TGTGCCAGCAACACAATAGCGGGAGGTCCCCGCGGGGAGCAGTACTTC
V gene: TRBV27
D gene: TRBD2
clone size: NA
CDR3 length: 16
J gene: TRBJ2-7

CDR3 protein: CASSQVPFSRSNEQYF
CDR3 DNA: TGTGCCAGCAGCCAAGTCCCCTTTAGCCGGAGCAACGAGCAGTACTTC
V gene: TRBV14
D gene: NA
clone size: NA
CDR3 length: 16
J gene: TRBJ2-7

CDR3 protein: CASSQEASGKNTGELFF
CDR3 DNA: TGTGCCAGCAGCCAAGAGGCCAGCGGGAAAAACACCGGGGAGCTGTTTTTT
V gene: TRBV3-1/TRBV3-2
D gene: TRBD2
clone size: NA
CDR3 length: 17
J gene: TRBJ2-2

CDR3 protein: CAISESSGGTYNEQFF
CDR3 DNA: TGTGCCATCAGTGAGTCTTCTGGCGGGACCTACAATGAGCAGTTCTTC
V gene: TRBV10-3
D gene: NA
clone size: NA
CDR3 length: 16
J gene: TRBJ2-1

CDR3 protein: CASRPLGGLGYEQYF
CDR3 DNA: TGTGCCAGCAGGCCCCTAGGGGGGCTCGGGTACGAGCAGTACTTC
V gene: TRBV11-2
D gene: NA
clone size: few
CDR3 length: 15
J gene: TRBJ2-7

CDR3 protein: CASSADMVLGNTEAFF
CDR3 DNA: TGTGCCAGCTCAGCCGACATGGTGTTAGGGAACACTGAAGCTTTCTTT
V gene: TRBV18
D gene: NA
clone size: NA
CDR3 length: 16
J gene: TRBJ1-1

CDR3 protein: CASGLPGSASVYNEQFF
CDR3 DNA: TGTGCCAGCGGCCTCCCAGGGAGCGCAAGCGTCTACAATGAGCAGTTCTTC
V gene: TRBV21-1
D gene: NA
clone size: NA
CDR3 length: 17
J gene: TRBJ2-1

CDR3 protein: CASSDAPGRKETQYF
CDR3 DNA: TGTGCCAGCAGCGATGCCCCCGGGAGAAAGGAGACCCAGTACTTC
V gene: TRBV7-9
D gene: NA
clone size: few
CDR3 length: 15
J gene: TRBJ2-5

CDR3 protein: CASSFGRTGGYEQYF
CDR3 DNA: TGCGCCAGCAGTTTCGGCCGGACAGGGGGCTACGAGCAGTACTTC
V gene: TRBV10-2
D gene: TRBD1
clone size: NA
CDR3 length: 15
J gene: TRBJ2-7

CDR3 protein: CASSSGLRGVGTQYF
CDR3 DNA: TGTGCCAGCAGCTCGGGACTACGGGGGGTAGGGACCCAGTACTTC
V gene: TRBV7-2
D gene: TRBD2
clone size: NA
CDR3 length: 15
J gene: TRBJ2-5

CDR3 protein: CAARNYGYTF
CDR3 DNA: TGTGCCGCCCGGAACTATGGCTACACCTTC
V gene: TRBV30
D gene: NA
clone size: NA
CDR3 length: 10
J gene: TRBJ1-2

CDR3 protein: CASSQVGQGNREQYF
CDR3 DNA: TGCGCCAGCAGCCAAGTCGGACAGGGAAATCGGGAGCAGTACTTC
V gene: TRBV4-1
D gene: TRBD1
clone size: NA
CDR3 length: 15
J gene: TRBJ2-7

CDR3 protein: CAISESQGGNNQPQHF
CDR3 DNA: TGTGCCATCAGTGAGTCACAGGGTGGGAACAATCAGCCCCAGCATTTT
V gene: TRBV10-3
D gene: NA
clone size: NA
CDR3 length: 16
J gene: TRBJ1-5

CDR3 protein: CASKVAGGIGELFF
CDR3 DNA: TGCGCCAGCAAGGTGGCAGGGGGCATCGGGGAGCTGTTTTTT
V gene: TRBV10-2
D gene: TRBD1
clone size: NA
CDR3 length: 14
J gene: TRBJ2-2

CDR3 protein: CASSPPQGAAGNTIYF
CDR3 DNA: TGTGCCAGCTCACCACCCCAGGGGGCGGCTGGAAACACCATATATTTT
V gene: TRBV18
D gene: TRBD1
clone size: NA
CDR3 length: 16
J gene: TRBJ1-3

CDR3 protein: CASSLGRTGELFF
CDR3 DNA: TGTGCCAGCAGCTTAGGGCGCACCGGGGAGCTGTTTTTT
V gene: TRBV5-6
D gene: NA
clone size: NA
CDR3 length: 13
J gene: TRBJ2-2

CDR3 protein: CASSSDVRVFF
CDR3 DNA: TGTGCCAGCAGCTCGGACGTACGGGTGTTCTTC
V gene: TRBV5-4
D gene: NA
clone size: NA
CDR3 length: 11
J gene: TRBJ2-1

CDR3 protein: CASSYSVPISYEQYF
CDR3 DNA: TGTGCCAGCAGTTACTCCGTTCCGATTTCCTACGAGCAGTACTTC
V gene: TRBV6-5
D gene: NA
clone size: NA
CDR3 length: 15
J gene: TRBJ2-7

CDR3 protein: CATSRFLEPYNEQFF
CDR3 DNA: TGTGCCACCAGCAGATTTCTAGAGCCCTACAATGAGCAGTTCTTC
V gene: TRBV15
D gene: NA
clone size: NA
CDR3 length: 15
J gene: TRBJ2-1

CDR3 protein: CASSSPGLAGRETQYF
CDR3 DNA: TGTGCCAGCAGCTCTCCGGGACTAGCGGGGCGAGAGACCCAGTACTTC
V gene: TRBV5-4
D gene: TRBD2
clone size: NA
CDR3 length: 16
J gene: TRBJ2-5

CDR3 protein: CASSRGRSPYNEQFF
CDR3 DNA: TGTGCCAGCAGCCGGGGGAGGAGTCCCTACAATGAGCAGTTCTTC
V gene: TRBV3-1/TRBV3-2
D gene: NA
clone size: NA
CDR3 length: 15
J gene: TRBJ2-1

CDR3 protein: CASSWAENTEAFF
CDR3 DNA: TGTGCCAGCAGCTGGGCAGAGAACACTGAAGCTTTCTTT
V gene: TRBV7-2
D gene: NA
clone size: NA
CDR3 length: 13
J gene: TRBJ1-1

CDR3 protein: CASSLDSRVGTQYF
CDR3 DNA: TGTGCCAGCAGCTTGGATAGCAGGGTCGGGACCCAGTACTTC
V gene: TRBV5-6
D gene: NA
clone size: NA
CDR3 length: 14
J gene: TRBJ2-5

CDR3 protein: CASSQGRRGYEQYF
CDR3 DNA: TGTGCCAGCAGCCAGGGGAGACGCGGCTACGAGCAGTACTTC
V gene: TRBV5-4
D gene: NA
clone size: NA
CDR3 length: 14
J gene: TRBJ2-7

CDR3 protein: CASSKAPGQRTQYF
CDR3 DNA: TGTGCCAGCAGCAAAGCTCCGGGACAGCGAACGCAGTATTTT
V gene: TRBV21-1
D gene: NA
clone size: NA
CDR3 length: 14
J gene: TRBJ2-3

CDR3 protein: CASSLNGQGHQPQHF
CDR3 DNA: TGTGCCAGCAGCTTAAACGGACAGGGTCATCAGCCCCAGCATTTT
V gene: TRBV7-8
D gene: TRBD1
clone size: NA
CDR3 length: 15
J gene: TRBJ1-5

CDR3 protein: CASSSGEYNEQFF
CDR3 DNA: TGTGCCAGCAGTTCAGGCGAGTACAATGAGCAGTTCTTC
V gene: TRBV6-4
D gene: NA
clone size: NA
CDR3 length: 13
J gene: TRBJ2-1

CDR3 protein: CASSLAGLTEAFF
CDR3 DNA: TGTGCCAGCAGCTTGGCAGGGCTCACTGAAGCTTTCTTT
V gene: TRBV5-5
D gene: NA
clone size: few
CDR3 length: 13
J gene: TRBJ1-1